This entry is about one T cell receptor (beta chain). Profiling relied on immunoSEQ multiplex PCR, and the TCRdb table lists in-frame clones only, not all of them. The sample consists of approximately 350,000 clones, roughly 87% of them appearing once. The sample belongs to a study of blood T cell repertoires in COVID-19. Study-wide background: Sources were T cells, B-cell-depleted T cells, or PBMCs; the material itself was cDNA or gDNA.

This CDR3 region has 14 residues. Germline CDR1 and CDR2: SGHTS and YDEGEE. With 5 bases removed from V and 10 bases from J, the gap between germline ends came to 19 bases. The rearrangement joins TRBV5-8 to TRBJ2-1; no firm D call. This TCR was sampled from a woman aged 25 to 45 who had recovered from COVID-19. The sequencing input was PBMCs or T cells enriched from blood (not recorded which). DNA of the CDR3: TGTGCCAGCAGTACGTTGCCGCGCCCCTGGGAGCAGTTCTTC. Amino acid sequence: CASSTLPRPWEQFF.